This T cell receptor (beta chain) comes out of a study of OX40 agonist ivuxolimab in advanced cancers. Study as a whole: The dose-escalation group included hepatocellular carcinoma, melanoma, renal cell carcinoma and head and neck cancer. Findings and caveats of the study: Both CD4+ and CD8+ T cell populations in blood had undergone clonal expansion by week 6 at 0.1 to 3.0 mg/kg. Normalized T-cell clonal expansion was also low in some nonresponders.

Some clones are missing from TCRdb's copy, which holds only in-frame ones; the method was immunoSEQ multiplex PCR. The sample records roughly 28,000 clones, roughly 85% being singletons. As for this clone: As yet, its antigen is unknown.

Patients with a history of autoimmune disease or on systemic immunosuppression were excluded. Per germline, CDR1 SGDLS and CDR2 YYNGEE. The CDR3 extends over 15 amino acids. V lost 4 bases to trimming and J lost 0 bases, with 12 bases between them. The rearrangement uses TRBV9 and TRBJ2-3; the D gene could be TRBD1 or TRBD2 (5 bases each). The sequences come from CD4+ or CD8+ T cells sorted from blood, collected in a trial of the OX40 agonist ivuxolimab. The source is an adult with an advanced solid tumor such as melanoma, head and neck, liver or kidney cancer. CDR3 coding DNA: TGTGCCAGCAGCCCGAGGGGCGGTAGCACAGATACGCAGTATTTT. As protein: CASSPRGGSTDTQYF.